This paragraph reports one T cell receptor (beta chain). The antigen is not known. CDR3 length equals 14 residues. Deletions cut 3 bases from V and 3 bases from J, with 12 bases between. The germline V gene encodes CDR1 LNHDA and CDR2 SQIVND (reference sequence). Healthy donors had no documented immune events, such as infections, while sampled. These data originate in a study of identifying expanded T cells in peripheral blood. Study results and limitations: Roughly 1.2 clones differed between technical replicates, versus approximately 17 and 20 over time. Approximately two-week clone count variance significantly increased as total template count grew.

Using immunoSEQ multiplex PCR, the repertoire was profiled, and TCRdb retains in-frame clones only, with some absent. Here the sample spans under 150,000 clones, about 86% being singletons. The clonotype was recovered from a person between 18 and 75 years old in good health. Sequenced material: blood. The V gene is TRBV19, the J gene TRBJ2-7; no clear D gene. In nucleotides, the CDR3 is TGTGCCAGTAGTATGGACCCTACGGACTACGAGCAGTACTTC. Its translation: CASSMDPTDYEQYF. Complete variable domain (other parts from reference TRBV19 and TRBJ2-7): DGGITQSPKYLFRKEGQNVTLSCEQNLNHDAMYWYRQDPGQGLRLIYYSQIVNDFQKGDIAEGYSVSREKKESFPLTVTSAQKNPTAFYLCASSMDPTDYEQYFGPGTRLTVT.